The 19 T cell receptor beta chains listed next were all sequenced from one sample in a study of OX40 agonist ivuxolimab in advanced cancers. Using immunoSEQ multiplex PCR, the repertoire was profiled, and TCRdb retains in-frame clones only, with some absent. The table records tens of thousands of clones, 90% to 95% of them present only once. The sequences come from CD4+ or CD8+ T cells sorted from blood, collected in a trial of the OX40 agonist ivuxolimab. Source of these receptors: an adult with an advanced solid tumor such as melanoma, head and neck, liver or kidney cancer.

The J gene is TRBJ2-7, the V gene TRBV5-1; 11 bases map to TRBD1. This CDR3 spans 15 amino acids. The V gene's germline CDR1 is SGHRS and CDR2 YFSETQ. V lost 4 bases and J lost 2; bases outside the gene matches: 5. The CDR3 here is CASSQGQGAPYEQYF. The CDR3 DNA follows: TGCGCCAGCAGCCAAGGACAGGGGGCTCCCTACGAGCAGTACTTC.

The rearrangement uses TRBV2 and TRBJ2-5, with 14 positions matching TRBD2. V lost 8 bases and J lost 5; bases outside the gene matches: 7. CDR3 size: 15 residues. Germline lookup yields CDR1 SNHLY and CDR2 FYNNEI. For the CDR3, the DNA is TGTGCCAGCGGAGGGACTAGCGGGAGTCATGAGACCCAGTACTTC. Amino acids: CASGGTSGSHETQYF.

The chain combines TRBV28 with TRBJ1-2; D remains ambiguous. The germline V gene has CDR1 MDHEN and CDR2 SYDVKM. Trimming shortened V by 7 bases and J by 4 bases, and 19 bases separated the two germline ends. The CDR3 length is 15 residues. The CDR3 reads CASTRSGRPIYGYTF. CDR3 coding DNA: TGTGCCAGCACCCGCTCGGGCAGACCGATCTATGGCTACACCTTC.

This clone appeared many times. The V and J genes are TRBV10-1 and TRBJ2-5; 9 bases are shared with TRBD1. Germline assignment: CDR1 WNHNN and CDR2 SYGVQD (reference sequence). The CDR3 consists of 16 residues. V shed 0 bases and J 5 bases; nucleotides not matched to a gene: 7. This CDR3 reads CASSESLGTGWETQYF. As DNA, the CDR3 is TGCGCCAGCAGTGAGTCCCTCGGGACAGGGTGGGAGACCCAGTACTTC.

The V call is TRBV5-6, the J call TRBJ2-3; the D is unclear. The CDR3 has 11 residues. V lost 4 bases, J lost 2 bases, and 2 bases lay in between. Germline lookup yields CDR1 SGHDT and CDR2 YYEEEE. CDR3 amino acids: CASSLTDTQYF. In DNA form, the CDR3 reads TGTGCCAGCAGCCTCACAGATACGCAGTATTTT.

This rearrangement joins TRBV7-2 to TRBJ1-1; maybe TRBD1 (5 bases). Per germline, CDR1 SGHTA and CDR2 FQGNSA. Trimming stripped 1 base from V and 5 bases from J, with 17 bases between. The CDR3 has 16 amino acids. The CDR3: CASSLVVEIKGTEAFF. The CDR3, as DNA: TGTGCCAGCAGCTTAGTTGTAGAAATTAAGGGGACTGAAGCTTTCTTT.

The CDR3 sequence is CASSTPQGVRRYTF. CDR3 bases: TGTGCCAGCAGCACACCACAGGGGGTCCGTCGCTACACCTTC. The chain uses TRBV13 and TRBJ1-2; 8 bases match TRBD1. Germline lookup yields CDR1 PRHDT and CDR2 FYEKMQ (reference sequence). The ends lost 5 bases at V and 9 bases at J; junction bases unmatched: 11. This CDR3 is 14 amino acids long.

The J gene is TRBJ1-5, the V gene TRBV19, with D unclear. V gave up 6 bases and J gave up 1 base, with 13 bases separating them. The CDR3 length is 15 residues. CDR1 is LNHDA and CDR2 is SQIVND in the germline V gene (reference sequence). CDR3 region: CASSPTEESNQPQHF. CDR3 DNA sequence: TGTGCCAGTAGCCCGACCGAGGAGAGCAATCAGCCCCAGCATTTT.

The V call is TRBV27, the J call TRBJ2-7; maybe TRBD1 (5 bases). This CDR3 has 14 amino acids. Trimming cost V 6 bases and J 3 bases, with 15 bases left between them. The germline V gene encodes CDR1 MNHEY and CDR2 SMNVEV (reference sequence). CDR3 bases: TGTGCCAGCAGCGTTTTTCCAGGGCGCTACGAGCAGTACTTC. Translating it yields CASSVFPGRYEQYF.

The chain recombines TRBV14 with TRBJ2-1, with D tentatively TRBD1 or TRBD2 (6 bases each). V was trimmed by 0 bases and J by 5 bases, leaving 11 bases between them. This CDR3 spans 15 amino acids. Germline CDR1 is SGHDN and CDR2 is FVKESK. The CDR3 loop reads CASSQEGGLNNEQFF. The DNA for the CDR3 is TGTGCCAGCAGCCAAGAAGGGGGACTCAACAATGAGCAGTTCTTC.

The chain combines TRBV21-1 with TRBJ2-7. TRBV21-1 is a recognized pseudogene. This CDR3 comprises 15 residues. CDR3 in DNA: TGTGCCAGCACCGGCTCTACACCTGCAACCTACGAGCAGTACTTC. Translation gives CASTGSTPATYEQYF.

The gene calls are TRBV5-5 and TRBJ2-7; either TRBD1 or TRBD2 may fit D (6 bases each). Germline lookup yields CDR1 SGHKS and CDR2 YYEKEE (reference sequence). There are 15 residues in the CDR3. V lost 2 bases and J 5 bases, leaving 17 bases between the germline ends. CDR3 sequence: CASSFTGTPGDEQYF. Written as DNA, the CDR3 is TGTGCCAGCAGCTTTACAGGGACCCCGGGGGACGAGCAGTACTTC.

J is TRBJ1-1 and V is TRBV14; 8 bases are shared with TRBD1. The germline gives CDR1 SGHDN, CDR2 FVKESK. With V trimmed by 3 bases and J by 3 bases, 3 bases remained unmatched. This CDR3 has 14 amino acids. In nucleotides, the CDR3 is TGTGCCAGCAGCCAGGGACAGGCAGACACTGAAGCTTTCTTT. Translating it yields CASSQGQADTEAFF.

The chain employs TRBV28 and TRBJ2-1; 10 nucleotides agree with TRBD1. The J segment lost 0 bases and the V segment lost 5 bases, leaving 7 bases of the junction unmatched. The CDR3 contains 17 residues. Germline CDR1 MDHEN, CDR2 SYDVKM. The CDR3 loop reads CASSAGQGIPSYNEQFF. DNA of the CDR3: TGTGCCAGCAGTGCGGGACAGGGGATTCCCTCCTACAATGAGCAGTTCTTC.

This rearrangement joins TRBV27 to TRBJ2-1; D may match TRBD1 or TRBD2 (6 bases each). Trimming removed 3 bases from V and 5 bases from J, with 11 bases in between. In germline, CDR1 is MNHEY, CDR2 SMNVEV (reference sequence). There are 14 residues in the CDR3. The CDR3, as DNA: TGTGCCAGCAGTTTCCCCGGGGGCAACAATGAGCAGTTCTTC. The encoded protein is CASSFPGGNNEQFF.

The chain couples TRBV6-5 to TRBJ2-1, with 8 bases that match TRBD2. Germline lookup yields CDR1 MNHEY and CDR2 SVGAGI. The V gene end was trimmed by 2 bases and the J gene end by 4 bases; junction bases not matched to a gene: 4. The CDR3 length is 15 residues. The CDR3 is CASSYELAGYNEQFF. CDR3 in DNA: TGTGCCAGCAGTTACGAGTTAGCGGGGTACAATGAGCAGTTCTTC.

The chain has TRBV15 and TRBJ2-7; 9 positions match TRBD2. After removal of 5 bases from V and 6 bases from J, the junction contained 8 bases not matched to a gene. Germline loops: CDR1 LNHNV, CDR2 YYDKDF (reference sequence). The CDR3 consists of 14 residues. CDR3 residues: CATSGSGSLGEQYF. CDR3 bases: TGTGCCACCAGCGGTAGCGGGAGCTTGGGCGAGCAGTACTTC.

This clone ranks as medium-sized. This chain uses TRBV6-5 with TRBJ1-2; the match to TRBD1 covers 10 bases. V shed 4 bases and J 2 bases; nucleotides not matched to a gene: 4. CDR1 is MNHEY, CDR2 SVGAGI, per germline. The CDR3 contains 15 residues. This chain's CDR3 is CASSFSGQGNYGYTF. Here the CDR3 DNA reads TGTGCCAGCAGTTTCTCGGGACAGGGGAACTATGGCTACACCTTC.

The chain uses TRBV9 and TRBJ2-2; D remains ambiguous. The CDR3 is made up of 13 amino acids. The germline V and J ends were trimmed by 3 bases and 3 bases, with 6 bases remaining between them. Germline CDR1 and CDR2: SGDLS and YYNGEE. The CDR3, as DNA: TGTGCCAGCAGCGCTGCCTACACCGGGGAGCTGTTTTTT. This sequence encodes CASSAAYTGELFF.